This TCR beta chain was captured by sequencing in a study of blood T cell repertoires in COVID-19. Sequencing was performed with immunoSEQ multiplex PCR; in TCRdb, only in-frame clones are kept and a portion is missing. The repertoire consists of 95,000 to 110,000 clones, with 90% to 95% occurring once and the leading ten covering around 6%. Sequences were obtained from peripheral blood. This TCR derives from a human donor in a cohort sampled during active COVID-19.

CDR3 residues: CASSRRYTDTQYF. CDR3 DNA sequence: TGTGCCAGCAGTAGGCGGTACACAGATACGCAGTATTTT. The chain links TRBV28 to TRBJ2-3; D uncertain. Germline CDR1 reads MDHEN; CDR2 reads SYDVKM. The CDR3 extends over 13 amino acids. Trimming stripped 5 bases from V and 2 bases from J, with 8 bases between.